This is a list of T cell receptor beta chains from one sample in a study of CD8 T cells in ankylosing spondylitis. TCRdb ran MiXCR on the 5' RACE reads and lists one entry per CDR3 protein. There are approximately 240,000 distinct CDR3 sequences in the sample; under 30% occur only once, and around 0.58% lies in the top ten. The sample consisted of blood, either unsorted or a sorted T cell fraction (not recorded which). The receptors come from a male donor with ankylosing spondylitis or in good health (not recorded which). Both conserved end residues are part of each CDR3. D genes are given only for firm matches. Clone size is shown for a subset of rows, as once, few, many or a class of expanded clone.

clone size,V gene,D gene,J gene,CDR3 protein
many,TRBV29-1,.,TRBJ2-6,CSVDGGARGANVLTF
few,TRBV2,.,TRBJ2-5,CASLSGPSETQYF
.,TRBV6-2/TRBV6-3,.,TRBJ2-5,CASRWTPLETQYF
many,TRBV29-1,.,TRBJ2-7,CSVANRVGEQYF
few,TRBV7-2,TRBD2,TRBJ2-3,CASRSSGSTDTQYF
few,TRBV20-1,.,TRBJ2-3,CSASSGTKTLSDTQYF
.,TRBV20-1,TRBD2,TRBJ2-3,CSATGGSTDTQYF
few,TRBV12-3/TRBV12-4,.,TRBJ1-5,CASSGQYSNQPQHF
many,TRBV29-1,.,TRBJ1-1,CSAAGRYMNTEAFF
.,TRBV20-1,.,TRBJ1-1,CSARFPAENTEAFF
many,TRBV6-1,TRBD2,TRBJ2-3,CASTGTSGSRTDTQYF
many,TRBV15,.,TRBJ1-6,CATSRDPTANNSPLHF
many,TRBV4-2,TRBD2,TRBJ2-1,CASSQEVAGAYNEQFF
.,TRBV7-6,TRBD2,TRBJ2-5,CASSPGIAGGPQETQYF
few,TRBV7-8,.,TRBJ2-3,CASSLRRVRSLGDTQYF
few,TRBV29-1,TRBD1,TRBJ1-2,CSVYNLRTGSDEVF
few,TRBV10-3,.,TRBJ2-7,CAISWQGSGSYEQYF
.,TRBV2,TRBD1,TRBJ2-7,CASTGTGLREQYF
.,TRBV20-1,TRBD1,TRBJ2-2,CSARTGTGGVGGELFF
many,TRBV20-1,.,TRBJ1-1,CSARADTEAFF
few,TRBV6-6,.,TRBJ1-2,CASSQGAMGGYTF
many,TRBV28,TRBD1,TRBJ1-2,CASSYRGQEANYGYTF
once,TRBV12-3/TRBV12-4,.,TRBJ2-1,CASIAGTANEQFF
.,TRBV12-3/TRBV12-4,TRBD1,TRBJ2-7,CASSLEVRGQSTYEQYF
.,TRBV20-1,.,TRBJ2-5,CSAPARGVQETQYF
.,TRBV13,TRBD1,TRBJ1-1,CASSSSDRGRVLAFF
.,TRBV29-1,.,TRBJ2-5,CSVPTEAGETQYF
.,TRBV6-1,.,TRBJ2-7,CASSPRAPHEQYF
few,TRBV20-1,.,TRBJ1-6,CSARRGAYNSPLHF
.,TRBV2,.,TRBJ2-1,CASSEARGGAFSYNEQFF
few,TRBV20-1,TRBD2,TRBJ2-7,CSAPTSYYEQYF
many,TRBV20-1,TRBD1,TRBJ2-7,CSAKVWDRDYEQYF
.,TRBV12-2,.,TRBJ2-3,CASRLAPDGSLTDTQYF
few,TRBV7-2,.,TRBJ2-5,CASSLQAAKGTQYF
.,TRBV10-3,.,TRBJ1-5,CAIRDTINQPQHF
.,TRBV10-3,TRBD1,TRBJ2-7,CAISPGQGYEQYF
many,TRBV12-3/TRBV12-4,TRBD1,TRBJ2-5,CASRTGRETQYF
many,TRBV29-1,TRBD1,TRBJ1-2,CSSEGRGPYGYTF
.,TRBV20-1,.,TRBJ2-3,CSAVPISPTDTQYF
many,TRBV5-1,TRBD2,TRBJ2-2,CASSSRLIGTSGGLNTGELFF
.,TRBV5-1,.,TRBJ2-6,CASQGGSGSGANVLTF
.,TRBV9,TRBD1,TRBJ2-1,CASSVEGQGYTEQFF
many,TRBV9,.,TRBJ2-5,CASSSAGTQYF
.,TRBV2,.,TRBJ2-1,CASSVWESVRVEQFF
.,TRBV5-1,TRBD1,TRBJ2-3,CASSLIGTGSSRGTDTQYF
few,TRBV18,TRBD1,TRBJ2-7,CASSAKHRGSYEQYF
many,TRBV12-3/TRBV12-4,TRBD1,TRBJ2-5,CASSRGGSGGTQYF
.,TRBV6-4,.,TRBJ2-3,CASARGLDTQYF
.,TRBV12-3/TRBV12-4,TRBD1,TRBJ2-4,CASSVRDRGIQYF
many,TRBV20-1,.,TRBJ2-3,CSARSGASTDTQYF
.,TRBV29-1,.,TRBJ2-3,CSVEGRVSTDTQYF
.,TRBV2,.,TRBJ2-3,CASSQQGQATDTQYF